Sequencing of this T cell receptor beta chain was carried out in a study of blood T cell repertoires in COVID-19. Study-level background: Sites across the United States, Italy and Spain contributed samples from acute and convalescent COVID-19. Nucleic acid was either cDNA or gDNA, and it came from T cells, B-cell-depleted T cells, or PBMCs.

Germline CDR1 and CDR2: SNHLY and FYNNEI. Trimming removed 6 bases from V and 5 bases from J; junction bases left unmatched: 7. This CDR3 has 15 amino acids. Original processing methods: Reference gene primers were amplified, and this amplification served to estimate nucleated cell counts. The repertoire was sequenced with immunoSEQ multiplex PCR; TCRdb's copy has only in-frame clones and lacks some. V and J calls and clone size are given by that table; D and trimming were obtained from the DNA. The sample lists some 200,000 clones; around nine tenths were seen once. The rearrangement links TRBV2 to TRBJ1-2; TRBD1 aligns across 12 bases. Sequenced: peripheral blood. This receptor was obtained from a man in his sixties with active or convalescent COVID-19. CDR3 loop: CASSQGQGAKYGYTF. The CDR3 DNA sequence: TGTGCCAGCAGCCAGGGACAGGGGGCGAAATATGGCTACACCTTC.